The text below deals with one T cell receptor beta chain. The antigen it recognizes is unknown. It has no much larger one-base neighbor in the sample; base qualities were not kept. The CDR3 regions of human TCRbeta chains were analyzed by immunosequencing. The original pipeline was this. TCRs in the repertoires were compared against a reference library of SARS-CoV-2-specific TCRs that had been generated with the MIRA antigen-specificity platform. Breadth was defined as the fraction of unique TCRs that were SARS-CoV-2-associated. Depth was defined as the fraction of total T cells that were SARS-CoV-2-associated. Using the MIRA data, every spike-specific TCR was mapped to the spike region that the TCR reacted to and assigned to either a CD4 or a CD8 class. Log10-transformed breadth and depth values were compared by one-way ANOVA with Sidak's multiple comparisons tests. TCRdb obtained this table from immuneACCESS and retained in-frame rearrangements with V and J assigned. These tables miss some clones; where compared with another copy, unresolved V genes account for less than half of the shortfall, and the remainder is unexplained. Clonal size and the V and J genes are those of that table, whereas D and trimming came from the DNA. The sample has over 100,000 clones on record, around 89% of them singletons. Roughly 4% of the sample is in the top ten clones.

V is clipped by 2 bases and J by 3 bases, and the sequence between their germline boundaries is 8 bases long. The CDR3 contains 13 residues, cysteine and phenylalanine counted. CDR3 DNA only is kept here, 39 bases in frame from base 1. As encoded in the germline V gene, CDR1 is SGHNT while CDR2 is YENEEA. The data were taken from a study of T cell responses to AZD1222 COVID-19 vaccine (dated by TCRdb to the early 2020s). For the study in its entirety: AZD1222 recipients with second doses at about 4 weeks or about 12 weeks were pooled, because spike-specific TCR depth and breadth did not differ between schedules. Trial participants were enrolled by age into subgroups of 18-55, 56-69 and 70-plus years, and around 150, 28 and 57 TCR-sequenced participants, respectively, were included in these subgroups. TCR sequencing covered 230 or so trial participants: 200 to 220 given two doses of AZD1222 and approximately 26 given two doses of MenACWY control vaccine.

Overall results and qualifications from the work: Epitopes outside the regions mutated in the B.1.351 and B.1.1.7 variants were reportedly recognized by nearly half of the unique spike-specific TCRs. A significant rise in spike-specific TCR breadth and depth was observed after two AZD1222 doses relative to day 0 and relative to MenACWY recipients. In the small 56-69-year group, the increase in depth fell short of significance, most likely because of low power. Vaccine-associated CD4 TCRs spanned the whole spike protein, with dominant responses in regions 160-218 and 743-854. Most participants were white British and females outnumbered males, and the authors suggested that clonal diversity may have been underestimated. Conclusions about previously exposed vaccinees are limited because only six or seven AZD1222 recipients were SARS-CoV-2 seropositive at baseline. Because no samples from the day 14 peak response were available, repertoires could be characterized only after the peak T cell response.

According to the study, the label for this sample's time point signals: baseline before first vaccination. Vaccinee samples came from UK trials COV001 and COV002, including a single-blind randomized controlled phase 2/3 trial of AZD1222 (ChAdOx1 nCoV-19) in healthy adults. For TCRbeta chain sequencing, PBMC samples from trial participants were taken at day 0 and at day 28 after the second dose. The sequence was obtained from an adult in good health. The source material was peripheral blood, sampled on day 0 of AZD1222 vaccination. The rearrangement combines TRBV11-3 with TRBJ2-7; TRBD1 is a weak D gene call, 5 bases matching. The CDR3 amino acid sequence is: CASSLNQGYEQYF. The base sequence is TGTGCCAGCAGCTTAAATCAGGGCTACGAGCAGTACTTC. Extended through the reference TRBV11-3 and TRBJ2-7 proteins, this CDR3 yields the full variable domain: EAGVVQSPRYKIIEKKQPVAFWCNPISGHNTLYWYLQNLGQGPELLIRYENEEAVDDSQLPKDRFSAERLKGVDSTLKIQPAELGDSAVYLCASSLNQGYEQYFGPGTRLTVT.